This TCR beta chain originates from a study of blood T cell repertoires in COVID-19. Study background: The United States, Italy and Spain were the sources of the acute and convalescent COVID-19 samples. PBMCs, B-cell-depleted T cells, or T cells provided the cDNA or gDNA that made up the material.

Germline V gene lookup returns CDR1 MNHNS and CDR2 SASEGT. V was cut by 3 bases and J by 9 bases, with 12 bases left in between. The CDR3 runs to 14 residues. In the original analysis: Reference gene primers were amplified, and this amplification served to estimate nucleated cell counts. Profiled with immunoSEQ multiplex PCR; TCRdb holds only in-frame clones, not every one. That table supplies the V and J calls and clone size; D and trimming were determined from the DNA. The table lists under 250,000 clones, over 80% of them singletons. V is TRBV6-1 and J is TRBJ1-6; D is unclear. Sequencing was carried out using peripheral blood. This sequence originates from a woman aged 55-75 years with active or convalescent COVID-19. DNA for the CDR3: TGTGCCAGCAGTGAGTCCAGGTCTGGTTCACCCCTCCACTTT. It translates to CASSESRSGSPLHF.